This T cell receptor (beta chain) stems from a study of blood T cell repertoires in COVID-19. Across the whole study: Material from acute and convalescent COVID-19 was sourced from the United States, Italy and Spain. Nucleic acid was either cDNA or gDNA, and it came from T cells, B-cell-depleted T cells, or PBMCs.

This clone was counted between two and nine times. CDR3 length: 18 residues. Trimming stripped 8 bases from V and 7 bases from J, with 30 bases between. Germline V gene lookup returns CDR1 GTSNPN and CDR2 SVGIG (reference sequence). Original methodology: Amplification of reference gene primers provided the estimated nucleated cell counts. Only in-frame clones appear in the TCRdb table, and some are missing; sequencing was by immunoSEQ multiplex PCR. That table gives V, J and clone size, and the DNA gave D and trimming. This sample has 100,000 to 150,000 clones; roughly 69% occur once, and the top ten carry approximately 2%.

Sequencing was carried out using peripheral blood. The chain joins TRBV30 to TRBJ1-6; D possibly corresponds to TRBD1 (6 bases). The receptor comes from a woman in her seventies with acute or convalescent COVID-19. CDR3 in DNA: TGTGCCAGGGGGGCAGGCTCTGCGCAGGGAGGAATAAATTCACCCCTCCACTTT. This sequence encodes CARGAGSAQGGINSPLHF.